This section outlines one T cell receptor (beta chain) sequence together with its context. Profiled with immunoSEQ multiplex PCR; TCRdb holds only in-frame clones, not every one. The top ten clones hold under 15% of a sample with 100,000 to 150,000 clones, 80% to 85% of them seen once. The data were taken from a study of blood T cell repertoires in COVID-19. CDR3 length equals 17 residues. V lost 4 bases, J lost 12 bases, and 18 bases stayed unmatched. CDR1 and CDR2 (germline): SGDLS, YYNGEE. This chain links TRBV9 with TRBJ2-1; 11 bases fit TRBD2. This clonotype was obtained from a woman aged 30 to 39 who had recovered from COVID-19. The source material was peripheral blood. The DNA for the CDR3 is TGTGCCAGCAGCCCAAGGGTAGCGGGGGGGCCCCCCTGGGGGCAGTTCTTC. Encoded protein: CASSPRVAGGPPWGQFF.